Listed below are T cell receptor beta chains from one sample, sequenced in a study of CD8+CD57+ T cells in acquired aplastic anemia. TCRdb re-called the reads with MiXCR, one entry per CDR3 protein. The sample lists around 200,000 distinct CDR3 sequences, roughly 50% seen once, with more than 1.5% in the top ten. Sequenced input: sorted CD4+, CD8+, or CD8+CD57+ T cells (not recorded which) from PBMCs. The source of these receptors is a human donor with aplastic anemia. Each CDR3 is given with its conserved first and last residue. The D gene is left open where the match is weak. Expanded clones get a size class; other rows say once, few or many, or leave the size out.

-	-	TRBV25-1	TRBJ1-6	CASSESPLGIDNSPLHF	TGTGCCAGCAGTGAATCCCCACTCGGGATTGATAATTCACCCCTCCACTTT
many	-	TRBV6-2/TRBV6-3	TRBJ2-7	CASSYRGRAIYEQYF	TGTGCCAGCAGTTACCGGGGCAGGGCAATTTACGAGCAGTACTTC
-	TRBD1	TRBV24-1	TRBJ1-1	CATSDRQGAGEAFF	TGTGCCACCAGTGACCGACAGGGGGCTGGTGAAGCTTTCTTT
-	-	TRBV7-2	TRBJ1-2	CASRPERGSGYAF	TGTGCCAGCAGACCCGAGCGGGGTTCTGGCTACGCCTTC
-	TRBD2	TRBV20-1	TRBJ2-3	CSAVGLASDTQYF	TGCAGTGCTGTCGGACTAGCGTCAGATACGCAGTATTTT
-	TRBD1	TRBV6-4	TRBJ2-1	CASSQTGGNEQFF	TGTGCCAGCAGTCAGACAGGGGGCAATGAGCAGTTCTTC
-	TRBD1	TRBV2	TRBJ2-7	CASSAPGTGGEQYF	TGTGCCAGCAGCGCGCCCGGGACAGGGGGCGAGCAGTACTTC
many	-	TRBV19	TRBJ2-7	CASSIRGFPNEQYF	TGTGCCAGTAGTATCAGAGGGTTCCCTAACGAGCAGTACTTC
-	TRBD1	TRBV28	TRBJ2-3	CASSTGGLSTDTQYF	TGTGCCAGCAGCACAGGGGGCTTAAGCACAGATACGCAGTATTTT
-	-	TRBV24-1	TRBJ2-1	CATSDRAGEQFF	TGTGCCACCAGTGACCGGGCAGGTGAGCAGTTCTTC
-	TRBD1	TRBV7-9	TRBJ2-7	CASSPRGRLYEQYF	TGTGCCAGCAGCCCCAGGGGGCGGCTCTACGAGCAGTACTTC
-	-	TRBV11-2	TRBJ1-1	CASSLGAGGLLGPRPFF	TGTGCCAGCAGCTTAGGCGCGGGAGGTTTATTGGGGCCGCGACCTTTCTTT
-	TRBD2	TRBV20-1	TRBJ2-7	CSASGTTAYEQYF	TGCAGTGCTTCCGGGACTACGGCCTACGAGCAGTACTTC
-	-	TRBV10-2	TRBJ1-1	CASSESGERTEAFF	TGCGCCAGCAGTGAGTCCGGAGAGAGGACTGAAGCTTTCTTT
many	-	TRBV3-1	TRBJ2-5	CASSPSLRETQYF	TGTGCCAGCAGCCCGTCACTCCGGGAGACCCAGTACTTC
few	-	TRBV7-2	TRBJ2-1	CASSLADIAEQFF	TGTGCCAGCAGCTTAGCGGATATCGCAGAGCAGTTCTTC
-	-	TRBV19	TRBJ1-3	CASSMLSGNTIYF	TGTGCCAGTAGTATGCTCTCTGGAAACACCATATATTTT
-	-	TRBV20-1	TRBJ2-7	CSASYRPPYEQYF	TGCAGTGCTTCCTATCGTCCGCCCTACGAGCAGTACTTC
many	-	TRBV9	TRBJ1-2	CASSVGTAHPAF	TGTGCCAGCAGCGTTGGGACTGCCCATCCCGCCTTC
-	-	TRBV19	TRBJ1-1	CASPHEGSFF	TGTGCCAGTCCGCACGAAGGGTCTTTCTTT
-	-	TRBV7-6	TRBJ1-1	CASSLQENTEAFF	TGTGCCAGCAGCCTCCAAGAGAACACTGAAGCTTTCTTT
many	TRBD1	TRBV12-3/TRBV12-4	TRBJ2-2	CASSFGTGWSGELFF	TGTGCCAGCAGTTTCGGGACAGGGTGGTCCGGGGAGCTGTTTTTT
-	-	TRBV15	TRBJ2-3	CATSTSRVDTQYF	TGTGCCACCAGCACCTCTAGAGTAGATACGCAGTATTTT
-	-	TRBV15	TRBJ2-1	CATSRGDSYNEQFF	TGTGCCACCAGCAGAGGGGACTCCTACAATGAGCAGTTCTTC
-	-	TRBV11-3	TRBJ1-1	CASSATPGNRAFF	TGTGCCAGCAGCGCTACTCCGGGGAACCGAGCTTTCTTT
-	-	TRBV30	TRBJ1-1	CAWRESGTEAFF	TGTGCCTGGAGGGAGAGTGGCACTGAAGCTTTCTTT
once	-	TRBV7-8	TRBJ1-1	CASSPGVWNTEAFF	TGTGCCAGCAGCCCAGGGGTTTGGAACACTGAAGCTTTCTTT
once	-	TRBV6-1	TRBJ1-5	CASSPPPGEQPQHF	TGTGCCAGCAGCCCCCCTCCAGGGGAACAGCCCCAGCATTTT
few	-	TRBV5-6	TRBJ1-1	CASSSTGNTEAFF	TGTGCCAGCAGCTCGACAGGGAACACTGAAGCTTTCTTT
-	-	TRBV7-8	TRBJ2-3	CASSPGALDTQYF	TGTGCCAGCAGCCCGGGGGCGTTAGATACGCAGTATTTT
many	-	TRBV11-3	TRBJ2-5	CASSEAQGRAQYF	TGTGCCAGCAGCGAGGCTCAGGGTCGGGCCCAGTACTTC
many	-	TRBV11-2	TRBJ2-3	CASSRSRVTSTDTQYF	TGTGCCAGCAGTCGATCGCGGGTCACTAGCACAGATACGCAGTATTTT
-	-	TRBV19	TRBJ2-2	CASSRRRELFF	TGTGCCAGTAGCCGAAGGCGGGAGCTGTTTTTT
-	TRBD2	TRBV10-1	TRBJ2-3	CASRPGLAGAPDTQYF	TGCGCCAGCAGACCGGGACTAGCGGGAGCGCCAGATACGCAGTATTTT
many	TRBD1	TRBV5-4	TRBJ2-3	CASSLAGLTGATDTQYF	TGTGCCAGCAGCTTGGCCGGTCTGACAGGGGCAACAGATACGCAGTATTTT
many	TRBD2	TRBV9	TRBJ2-1	CASSVPPSGRAGEQFF	TGTGCCAGCAGCGTACCTCCTAGCGGGAGGGCCGGTGAGCAGTTCTTC
many	-	TRBV7-8	TRBJ1-5	CASSLSASNQPQHF	TGTGCCAGCAGCTTATCCGCTAGCAATCAGCCCCAGCATTTT
few	-	TRBV7-8	TRBJ1-1	CASSLTGREAFF	TGTGCCAGCAGCTTAACAGGACGTGAAGCTTTCTTT
-	TRBD2	TRBV7-3	TRBJ2-5	CASSRTSGPQETQYF	TGTGCCAGCAGCCGGACTAGCGGACCCCAAGAGACCCAGTACTTC
-	-	TRBV2	TRBJ1-4	CASSPGGVLNEKLFF	TGTGCCAGCAGCCCCGGGGGGGTCCTTAATGAAAAACTGTTTTTT
many	TRBD2	TRBV12-3/TRBV12-4	TRBJ2-3	CASTLGLAATDTQYF	TGTGCCAGCACCCTCGGACTAGCGGCCACAGATACGCAGTATTTT
-	-	TRBV11-2	TRBJ1-1	CASSLGGGVFGTEAFF	TGTGCCAGCAGCTTGGGAGGCGGGGTCTTCGGTACTGAAGCTTTCTTT
-	-	TRBV20-1	TRBJ1-5	CSASKPGPNQPQHF	TGCAGTGCCTCAAAACCTGGGCCCAATCAGCCCCAGCATTTT
many	-	TRBV7-2	TRBJ2-5	CASSLVRGASYETQYF	TGTGCCAGCAGCTTAGTAAGGGGGGCCAGCTATGAGACCCAGTACTTC
-	-	TRBV9	TRBJ2-5	CASSVAGGAKETQYF	TGTGCCAGCAGCGTAGCAGGGGGGGCCAAAGAGACCCAGTACTTC
many	-	TRBV19	TRBJ1-1	CASRQVMGTEAFF	TGTGCCAGTAGGCAAGTTATGGGCACTGAAGCTTTCTTT
-	TRBD1	TRBV5-1	TRBJ1-1	CASSPGQGNTEASF	TGCGCCAGCAGCCCGGGACAGGGGAACACTGAAGCTTCCTTT
many	TRBD1	TRBV19	TRBJ2-7	CASSRDRSYEQYF	TGTGCCAGTAGCCGGGACAGATCCTACGAGCAGTACTTC
few	TRBD2	TRBV19	TRBJ2-3	CASSGGWDTDTQYF	TGTGCCAGTTCGGGAGGATGGGACACAGATACGCAGTATTTT
few	TRBD1	TRBV19	TRBJ2-5	CASSLDRAQETQYF	TGTGCCAGTAGTCTTGACAGGGCGCAAGAGACCCAGTACTTC
many	-	TRBV6-2/TRBV6-3	TRBJ1-6	CASSNTRQAQNF	TGTGCCAGCAGTAACACCCGACAAGCCCAGAACTTT
-	-	TRBV20-1	TRBJ2-6	CSAIHGPGPLSGANVLTF	TGCAGTGCTATCCATGGGCCGGGACCTCTCTCTGGGGCCAACGTCCTGACTTTC
-	TRBD1	TRBV10-1	TRBJ2-7	CASLGRGTCEQYF	TGCGCCAGCTTAGGCAGGGGGACCTGCGAGCAGTACTTC
-	-	TRBV19	TRBJ1-6	CASGESWLNSPLHF	TGTGCCAGTGGGGAGAGTTGGTTGAATTCACCCCTCCACTTT